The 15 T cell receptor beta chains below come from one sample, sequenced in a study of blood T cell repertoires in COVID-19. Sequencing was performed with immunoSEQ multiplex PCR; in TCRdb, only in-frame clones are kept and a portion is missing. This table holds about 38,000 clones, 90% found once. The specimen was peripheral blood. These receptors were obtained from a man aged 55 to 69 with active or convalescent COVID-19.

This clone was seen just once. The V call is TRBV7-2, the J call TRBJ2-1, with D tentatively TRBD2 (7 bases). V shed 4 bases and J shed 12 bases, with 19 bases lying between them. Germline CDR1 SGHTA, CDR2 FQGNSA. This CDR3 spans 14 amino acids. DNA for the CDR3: TGTGCCAGCAGCTCAACTCTAGCGGCCAGGGGGCAGTTCTTC. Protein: CASSSTLAARGQFF.

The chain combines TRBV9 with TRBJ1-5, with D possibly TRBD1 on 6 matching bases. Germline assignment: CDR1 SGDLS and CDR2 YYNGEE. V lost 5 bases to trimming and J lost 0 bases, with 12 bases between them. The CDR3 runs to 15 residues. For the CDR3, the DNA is TGTGCCAGCAGTAGGGGGGGGTATAGCAATCAGCCCCAGCATTTT. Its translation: CASSRGGYSNQPQHF. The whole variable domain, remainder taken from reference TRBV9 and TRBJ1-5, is DSGVTQTPKHLITATGQRVTLRCSPRSGDLSVYWYQQSLDQGLQFLIQYYNGEERAKGNILERFSAQQFPDLHSELNLSSLELGDSALYFCASSRGGYSNQPQHFGDGTRLSIL.

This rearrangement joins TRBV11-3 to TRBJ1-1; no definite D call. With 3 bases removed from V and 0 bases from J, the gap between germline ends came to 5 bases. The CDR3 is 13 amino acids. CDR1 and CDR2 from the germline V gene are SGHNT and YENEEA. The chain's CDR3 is CASSFAVNTEAFF. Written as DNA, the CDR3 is TGTGCCAGCAGCTTCGCAGTGAACACTGAAGCTTTCTTT.

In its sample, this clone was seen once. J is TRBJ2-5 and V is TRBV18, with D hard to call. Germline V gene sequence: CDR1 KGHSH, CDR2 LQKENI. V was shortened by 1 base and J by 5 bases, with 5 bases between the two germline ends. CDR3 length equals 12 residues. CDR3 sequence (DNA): TGTGCCAGCTCACCACAACGGGAGACCCAGTACTTC. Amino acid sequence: CASSPQRETQYF.

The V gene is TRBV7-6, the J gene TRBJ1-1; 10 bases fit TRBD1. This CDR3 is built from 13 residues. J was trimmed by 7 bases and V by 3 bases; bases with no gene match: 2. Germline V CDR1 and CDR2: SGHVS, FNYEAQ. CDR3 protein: CASSFRDRGEAFF. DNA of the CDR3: TGTGCCAGCAGCTTCCGGGACAGGGGTGAAGCTTTCTTT.

CDR3 bases: TGTGCCAGCTCACCGGCTAGCGGGTACAATGAGCAGTTCTTC. Translation gives CASSPASGYNEQFF. The chain combines TRBV18 with TRBJ2-1; 8 bases line up with TRBD2. CDR3 size: 14 residues. CDR1 and CDR2 (germline): KGHSH, LQKENI. V dropped 3 bases and J dropped 4; count of bases not matched to a gene: 2.

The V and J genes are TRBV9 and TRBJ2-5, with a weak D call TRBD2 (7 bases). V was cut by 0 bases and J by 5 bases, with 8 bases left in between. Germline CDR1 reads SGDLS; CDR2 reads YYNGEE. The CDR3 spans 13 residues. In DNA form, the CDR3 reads TGTGCCAGCAGCGTAGAGGGGGGGGAGACCCAGTACTTC. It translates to CASSVEGGETQYF.

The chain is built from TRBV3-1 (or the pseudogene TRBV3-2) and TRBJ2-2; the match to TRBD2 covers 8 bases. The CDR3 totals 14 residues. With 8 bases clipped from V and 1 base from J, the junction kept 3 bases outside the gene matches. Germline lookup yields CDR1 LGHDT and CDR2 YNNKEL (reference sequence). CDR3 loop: CASRLAKNTGELFF. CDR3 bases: TGTGCCAGCCGACTAGCGAAGAACACCGGGGAGCTGTTTTTT.

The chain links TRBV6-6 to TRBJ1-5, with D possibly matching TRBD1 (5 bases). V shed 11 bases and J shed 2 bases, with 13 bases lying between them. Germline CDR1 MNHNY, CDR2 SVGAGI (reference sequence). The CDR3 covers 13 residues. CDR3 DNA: TGTGCCGGATCCTGGGGGGGCAATCAGCCCCAGCATTTT. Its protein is CAGSWGGNQPQHF.

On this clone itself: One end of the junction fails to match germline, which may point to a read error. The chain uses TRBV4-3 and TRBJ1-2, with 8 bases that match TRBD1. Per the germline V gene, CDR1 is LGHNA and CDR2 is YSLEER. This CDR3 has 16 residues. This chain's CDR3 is CASSEDRDRPFYGYTF. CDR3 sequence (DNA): TGCGCCAGCAGCGAAGATAGGGACAGGCCGTTCTATGGCTACACCTTC.

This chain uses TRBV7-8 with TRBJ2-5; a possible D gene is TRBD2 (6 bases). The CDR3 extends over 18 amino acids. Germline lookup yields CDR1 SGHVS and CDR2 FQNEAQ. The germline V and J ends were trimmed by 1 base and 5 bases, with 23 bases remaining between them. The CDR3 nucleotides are TGTGCCAGCAGCTTAGAGGATTCTACGGAACGCGGAGGGGAGACCCAGTACTTC. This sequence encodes CASSLEDSTERGGETQYF. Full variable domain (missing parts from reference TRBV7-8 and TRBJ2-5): GAGVSQSPRYKVAKRGQDVALRCDPISGHVSLFWYQQALGQGPEFLTYFQNEAQLDKSGLPSDRFFAERPEGSVSTLKIQRTQQEDSAVYLCASSLEDSTERGGETQYFGPGTRLLVL.

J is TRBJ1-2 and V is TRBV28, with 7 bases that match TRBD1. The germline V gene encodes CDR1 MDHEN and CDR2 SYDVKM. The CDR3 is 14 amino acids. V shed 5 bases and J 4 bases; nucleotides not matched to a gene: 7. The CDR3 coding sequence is TGTGCCAGCAGTCAGGGGGTTCCTCTCTATGGCTACACCTTC. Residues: CASSQGVPLYGYTF.

The CDR3 reads CASSLMWGRSNTEAFF. The CDR3 region has the DNA TGTGCCAGCAGCCTGATGTGGGGCAGATCGAACACTGAAGCTTTCTTT. The chain joins TRBV28 to TRBJ1-1; TRBD1 might be the D (5 bases). V dropped 6 bases and J dropped 1 base, with 18 bases sitting between them. The CDR3 contains 16 residues. Germline assignment: CDR1 MDHEN and CDR2 SYDVKM.

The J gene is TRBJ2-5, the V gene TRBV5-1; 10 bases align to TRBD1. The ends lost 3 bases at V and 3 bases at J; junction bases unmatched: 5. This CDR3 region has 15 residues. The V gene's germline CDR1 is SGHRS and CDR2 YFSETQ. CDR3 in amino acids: CASSSSGTGEETQYF. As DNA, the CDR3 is TGCGCCAGCAGCTCTTCCGGGACAGGGGAAGAGACCCAGTACTTC.

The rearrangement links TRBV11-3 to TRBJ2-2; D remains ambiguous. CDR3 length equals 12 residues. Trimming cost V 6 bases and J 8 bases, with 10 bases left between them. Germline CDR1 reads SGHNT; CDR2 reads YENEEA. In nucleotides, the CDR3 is TGTGCCAGCAGTAACGGTGGTGGGGAGCTGTTTTTT. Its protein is CASSNGGGELFF.